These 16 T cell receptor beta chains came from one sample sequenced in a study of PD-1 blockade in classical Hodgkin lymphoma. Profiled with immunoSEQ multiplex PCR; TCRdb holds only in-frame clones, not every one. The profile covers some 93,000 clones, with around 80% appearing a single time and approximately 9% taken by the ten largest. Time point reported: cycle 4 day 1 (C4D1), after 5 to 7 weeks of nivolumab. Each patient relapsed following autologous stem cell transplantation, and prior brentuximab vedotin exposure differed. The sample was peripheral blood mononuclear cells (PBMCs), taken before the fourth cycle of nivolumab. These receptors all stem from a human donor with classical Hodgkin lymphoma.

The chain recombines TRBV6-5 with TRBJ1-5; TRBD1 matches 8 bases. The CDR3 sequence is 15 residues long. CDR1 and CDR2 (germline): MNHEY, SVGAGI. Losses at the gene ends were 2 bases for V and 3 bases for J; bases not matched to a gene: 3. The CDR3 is CASSYGQGNNQPQHF. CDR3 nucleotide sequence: TGTGCCAGCAGTTACGGACAGGGCAACAATCAGCCCCAGCATTTT.

CDR3 protein: CAIKAGVSVYNEQFF. DNA for the CDR3: TGTGCCATCAAAGCGGGAGTCTCTGTGTATAATGAGCAGTTCTTC. The J gene is TRBJ2-1, the V gene TRBV10-3; 8 bases are shared with TRBD2. The CDR3 is 15 residues long. Germline loops: CDR1 ENHRY, CDR2 SYGVKD. V lost 7 bases to trimming and J lost 7 bases; unmatched junction nucleotides: 12.

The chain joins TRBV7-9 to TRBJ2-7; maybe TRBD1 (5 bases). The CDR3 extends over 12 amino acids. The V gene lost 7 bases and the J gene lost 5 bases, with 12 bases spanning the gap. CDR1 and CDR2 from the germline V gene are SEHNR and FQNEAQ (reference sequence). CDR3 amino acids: CASTQGLDEQYF. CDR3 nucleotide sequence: TGTGCCAGCACCCAGGGCTTAGACGAGCAGTACTTC.

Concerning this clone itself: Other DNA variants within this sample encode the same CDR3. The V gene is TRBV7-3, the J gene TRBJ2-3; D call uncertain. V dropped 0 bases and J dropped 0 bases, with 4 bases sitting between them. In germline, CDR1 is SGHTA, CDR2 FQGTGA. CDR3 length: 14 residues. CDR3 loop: CASSLTASTDTQYF. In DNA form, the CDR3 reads TGTGCCAGCAGCTTAACGGCAAGCACAGATACGCAGTATTTT.

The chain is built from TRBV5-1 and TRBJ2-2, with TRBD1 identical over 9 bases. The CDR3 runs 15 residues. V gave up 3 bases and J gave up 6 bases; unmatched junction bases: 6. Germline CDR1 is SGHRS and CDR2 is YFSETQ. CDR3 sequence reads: CASSSTGTGPGELFF. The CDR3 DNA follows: TGCGCCAGCAGCTCAACCGGGACAGGGCCCGGGGAGCTGTTTTTT.

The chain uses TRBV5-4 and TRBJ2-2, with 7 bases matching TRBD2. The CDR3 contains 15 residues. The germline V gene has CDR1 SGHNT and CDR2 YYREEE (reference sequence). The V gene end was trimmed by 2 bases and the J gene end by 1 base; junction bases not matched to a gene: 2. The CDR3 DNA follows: TGTGCCAGCAGCTTCGGCGGGGGGAACACCGGGGAGCTGTTTTTT. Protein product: CASSFGGGNTGELFF.

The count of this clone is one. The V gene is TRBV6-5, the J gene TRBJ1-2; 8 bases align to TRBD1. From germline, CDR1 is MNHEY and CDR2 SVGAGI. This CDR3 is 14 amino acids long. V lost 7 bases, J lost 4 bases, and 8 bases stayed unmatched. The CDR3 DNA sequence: TGTGCCAGCACCCGGACAGGGACCCCCTATGGCTACACCTTC. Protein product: CASTRTGTPYGYTF.

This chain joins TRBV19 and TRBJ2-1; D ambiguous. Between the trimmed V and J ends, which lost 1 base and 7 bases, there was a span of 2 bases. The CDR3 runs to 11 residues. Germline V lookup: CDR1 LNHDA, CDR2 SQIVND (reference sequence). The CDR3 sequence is CASSIANEQFF. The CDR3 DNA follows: TGTGCCAGTAGTATAGCGAATGAGCAGTTCTTC.

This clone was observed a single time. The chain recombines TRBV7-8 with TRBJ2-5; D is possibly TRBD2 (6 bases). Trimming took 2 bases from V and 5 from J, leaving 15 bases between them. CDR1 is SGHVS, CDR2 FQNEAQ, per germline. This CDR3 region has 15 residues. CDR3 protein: CASSLWRVARETQYF. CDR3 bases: TGTGCCAGCAGCTTATGGAGGGTAGCACGCGAGACCCAGTACTTC.

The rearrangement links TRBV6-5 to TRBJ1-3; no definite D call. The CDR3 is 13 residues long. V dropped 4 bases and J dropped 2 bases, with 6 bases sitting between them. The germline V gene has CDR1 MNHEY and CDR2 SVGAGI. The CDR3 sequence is CASSFSTGNTIYF. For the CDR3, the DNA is TGTGCCAGCAGTTTCTCCACTGGAAACACCATATATTTT.

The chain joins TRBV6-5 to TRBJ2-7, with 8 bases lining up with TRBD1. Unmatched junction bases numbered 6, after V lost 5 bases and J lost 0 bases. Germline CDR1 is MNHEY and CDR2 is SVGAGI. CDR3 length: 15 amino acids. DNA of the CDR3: TGTGCCAGCAGTCCCGTCGACAGGGGCTCCTACGAGCAGTACTTC. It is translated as CASSPVDRGSYEQYF.

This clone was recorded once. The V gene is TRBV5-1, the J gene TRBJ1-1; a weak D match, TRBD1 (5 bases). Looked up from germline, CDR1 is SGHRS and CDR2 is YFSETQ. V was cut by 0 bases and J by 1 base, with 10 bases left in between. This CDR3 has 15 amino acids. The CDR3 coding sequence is TGCGCCAGCAGCTTGGAGGTACAGGAGAACACTGAAGCTTTCTTT. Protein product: CASSLEVQENTEAFF.

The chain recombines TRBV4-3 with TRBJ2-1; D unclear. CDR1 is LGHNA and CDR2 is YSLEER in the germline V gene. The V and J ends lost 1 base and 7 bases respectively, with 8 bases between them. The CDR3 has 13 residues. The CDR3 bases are TGCGCCAGCAGCCAAGTGATAGGGAATGAGCAGTTCTTC. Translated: CASSQVIGNEQFF.

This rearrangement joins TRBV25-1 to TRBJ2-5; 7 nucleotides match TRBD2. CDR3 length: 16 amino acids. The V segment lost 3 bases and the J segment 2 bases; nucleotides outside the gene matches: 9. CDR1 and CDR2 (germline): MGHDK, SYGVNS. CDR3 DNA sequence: TGTGCCAGCAGTGATCCCGTGGGAGGGCCGCAAGAGACCCAGTACTTC. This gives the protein CASSDPVGGPQETQYF.

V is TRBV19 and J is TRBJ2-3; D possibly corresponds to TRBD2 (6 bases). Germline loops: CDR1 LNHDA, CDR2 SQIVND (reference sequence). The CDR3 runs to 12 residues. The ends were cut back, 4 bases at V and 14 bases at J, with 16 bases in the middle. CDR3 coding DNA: TGTGCCAGTAGTACCCTAGCGTCCAAGCGGTATTTT. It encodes CASSTLASKRYF.

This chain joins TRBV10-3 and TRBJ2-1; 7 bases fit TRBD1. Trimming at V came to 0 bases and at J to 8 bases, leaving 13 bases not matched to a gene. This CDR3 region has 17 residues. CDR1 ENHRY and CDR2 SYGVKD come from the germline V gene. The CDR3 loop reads CAISESGGGSFRDEQFF. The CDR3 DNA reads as TGTGCCATCAGTGAGTCAGGGGGCGGGTCTTTCCGCGATGAGCAGTTCTTC.